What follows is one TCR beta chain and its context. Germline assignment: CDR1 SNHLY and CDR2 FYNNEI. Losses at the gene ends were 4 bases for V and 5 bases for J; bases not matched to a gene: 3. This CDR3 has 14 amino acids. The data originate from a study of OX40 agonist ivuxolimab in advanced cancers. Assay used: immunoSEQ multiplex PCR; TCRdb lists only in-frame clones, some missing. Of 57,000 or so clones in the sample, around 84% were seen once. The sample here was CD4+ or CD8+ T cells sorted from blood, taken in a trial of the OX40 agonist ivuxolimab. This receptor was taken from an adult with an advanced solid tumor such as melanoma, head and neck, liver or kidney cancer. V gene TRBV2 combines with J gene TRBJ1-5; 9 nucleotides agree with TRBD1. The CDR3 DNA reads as TGTGCCAGCAGTGGGGGACAGGGTGATCAGCCCCAGCATTTT. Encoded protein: CASSGGQGDQPQHF.